The sequence of this T cell receptor beta chain was determined in a study of blood T cells in healthy people across ages (dated by TCRdb to about 2015). Some background on the complete study: In model experiments, template switching captured roughly one uniquely barcoded TCR beta cDNA molecule for every two T cells. The study measured age-related changes in TCR beta repertoire diversity using deep sequencing normalized with unique cDNA molecular identifiers. Four age groups were formed from the donors: young (average approximately 17 years), middle-aged (approximately 40), aged (approximately 60) and long-lived (roughly 81). Donors of different ages were randomly distributed across sequencing lanes to avoid experimental bias. Two additional independent replicas of 1 million unique cDNA reads from the same blood draw were analyzed for two donors (one aged 18 to 29 and one aged 80 or older).

The investigation overall reported the following: Observed TCR beta diversity per million T cells fell roughly linearly with age, and a significant reduction was already apparent by age around 40. Conclusive comparison of naive and antigen-experienced compartments was prevented by the profiling of bulk unsorted PBMCs. The CMV infection status of donors was not known, potentially confounding age-related changes in expanded clonotypes. A strong correlation was found between observed TCR beta diversity and the percentage of naive T cells measured by flow cytometry. Compared with the aged group, more naive CD4+ T cells, fewer expanded clones and increased TCR diversity were shown by the long-lived group, suggesting age selection. Total diversity estimates from one million sequenced T cells were considered lower bounds and underestimates.

A note on this clonotype: Its target antigen remains unknown. No quality values exist for individual bases; no much larger clone is one base distant.

Libraries were constructed by 5' RACE. Instrument used: Illumina HiSeq 2500. A second about 7 to 11 cycle PCR used a sample-barcoded 5' primer and a J-beta primer mix. A unique molecular identifier was introduced onto each TCR beta cDNA molecule by a template-switch 5' adaptor carrying 12 random nucleotides. At least 2.5 million CDR3-containing paired-end reads were obtained from each sample. All of the RNA was converted into first-strand cDNA using the Mint cDNA synthesis kit, with a TRBC-specific oligonucleotide serving as the primer. Following uracil-DNA glycosylase treatment, all cDNA underwent a first 18-cycle PCR with the universal primers M1SS and BC2_uni_R. In the paper's pipeline: For normalization, 1 million high-quality reads were randomly selected from each sample, with every read carrying a distinct molecular identifier. Reads with shared molecular identifiers were discarded instead of being binned into consensus sequences. CDR3 identification, clonotype clustering and error correction used MiTCR with a Q25 quality threshold and the strictest error-elimination algorithm. A nonparametric unseen species model with Euler transformation was used to estimate a lower bound on total TCR beta diversity. TCRdb took the public reads, trimmed them with fastp at Q25, ran MiXCR for clone calling and kept in-frame beta chains. All rows with the same CDR3 protein become a single entry with the most common DNA and genes. TCRdb, not the authors, supplied the V and J calls. The sample table lists 650,000 to 800,000 distinct CDR3 sequences, around 45% of them with a count of one. The ten largest account for roughly a fifth of the sample.

CDR1 and CDR2 are drawn from the germline V gene: SQVTM, ANQGSEA. V is reduced by 4 bases and J by 4 bases, leaving a spacing of 14 bases between them. There are 15 amino acids in the CDR3, from cysteine to phenylalanine inclusive. Just the 45-base CDR3 DNA is kept, in frame starting at base 1. Systemically healthy Caucasian individuals from Russia, around 38 in total and aged roughly 6 to 100 years, were included as donors. Each donor gave around 9.8 milliliters of peripheral blood, collected into EDTA-treated Vacutainer tubes. Ficoll-Paque density-gradient centrifugation was used to isolate PBMCs, with at least 6.5 million per sample. Total RNA was extracted from PBMCs with Trizol reagent, with at least 5 micrograms obtained per sample. Naive CD45RAhigh/CD27high T cell percentages were measured by flow cytometry on a PBMC aliquot from every donor.

Sequenced input: blood. The chain joins TRBV29-1 to TRBJ2-6, with the D gene call left open. The sequence derives from a man in his 60s in good health. The CDR3 in this case is CSVVEALGGANVLTF. The DNA sequence is TGCAGCGTTGTCGAAGCCCTCGGGGGGGCCAACGTCCTGACTTTC.